These 5 T cell receptor beta chains share one sample of origin, sequenced in a study of regulatory T cells in long-lasting Graves disease. Construction of TCR beta libraries relied on iRepertoire HTBI primers and on Arm-PCR targeting CDR3 regions. TCRdb re-called the multiplex PCR reads with MiXCR, one entry per CDR3 protein. Counted here are about 530,000 distinct CDR3 sequences, around 15% occurring once; the ten biggest clones make up more than 20%. Time point denoted: newly diagnosed GD, antithyroid drugs for less than 3 months. Extracted PBMC RNA gave rise to the TCR library. The sample was also linked to a second study, of T cells in Graves' hyperthyroidism and ophthalmopathy.

This sample comprised peripheral blood mononuclear cells (PBMCs), obtained at new diagnosis, from a patient treated with antithyroid drugs. These receptors all come from a woman aged 40-60 years with Graves disease.

This clonotype was observed a handful of times. The V call is TRBV6-2 or TRBV6-3, the J call TRBJ2-7; D possibly matches TRBD1 or TRBD2 (5 bases each). Trimming stripped 9 bases from V and 4 bases from J, with 22 bases between. Germline V gene sequence: CDR1 MNHEY, CDR2 SVGEGT. The CDR3 totals 15 residues. The CDR3 reads CASLWLRDPIYEQYF. CDR3 nucleotide sequence: TGTGCCAGTCTTTGGCTCCGGGACCCAATTTACGAGCAGTACTTC.

This clonotype was counted ten times or more. The V gene is TRBV5-1, the J gene TRBJ1-1; D unclear. This CDR3 is built from 15 residues. Looked up from germline, CDR1 is SGHRS and CDR2 is YFSETQ. Trimming removed 0 bases from V and 4 bases from J, with 13 bases in between. CDR3 DNA sequence: TGCGCCAGCAGCTTGGTGTTGGGTCATTCCACTGAAGCTTTCTTT. Protein product: CASSLVLGHSTEAFF.

This clonotype showed up many times. The rearrangement links TRBV27 to TRBJ2-1, with D perhaps matching TRBD1 or TRBD2 (7 bases each). The CDR3 has 17 amino acids. Deletions cut 4 bases from V and 1 base from J, with 17 bases between. Germline-derived CDR1 and CDR2 are MNHEY and SMNVEV (reference sequence). DNA of the CDR3: TGTGCCAGCAGTTCTTCACAGGGGAGGGGGTCCTACAATGAGCAGTTCTTC. Its translation: CASSSSQGRGSYNEQFF.

This clonotype was recorded at least ten times. This sequence joins TRBV12-3 or TRBV12-4 and TRBJ1-5; TRBD1 matches at 7 bases. This CDR3 is 13 amino acids long. After removal of 7 bases from V and 5 bases from J, the junction contained 5 bases not matched to a gene. Here the CDR3 reads CASTTGLDQPQHF. In nucleotides, the CDR3 is TGTGCCAGCACGACAGGGTTGGATCAGCCCCAGCATTTT.

The sample holds many counts of this clonotype. This chain connects TRBV11-2 to TRBJ2-1, with D unresolved. CDR3 length: 15 residues. V was pared by 0 bases and J by 3 bases, with 9 bases between. Germline assignment: CDR1 SGHAT and CDR2 FQNNGV. The CDR3 sequence: CASSLDHGHYNEQFF. The DNA of the CDR3 is TGTGCCAGCAGCTTAGATCACGGGCACTACAATGAGCAGTTCTTC.